The T cell receptor (beta chain) under discussion was sequenced for a study of T cell changes during pregnancy in multiple sclerosis. TCRdb keeps only in-frame clones here, not all; method: immunoSEQ multiplex PCR. The table records tens of thousands of clones, 90% to 95% of them present only once. Trimming took 5 bases from V and 2 from J; bases not matched to a gene: 6. The CDR3 covers 15 residues. Germline CDR1 and CDR2: SGHNT and YYREEE (reference sequence). The V call is TRBV5-4, the J call TRBJ2-1; 8 bases agree with TRBD1. This material consisted of peripheral blood, taken after pregnancy. This TCR was recovered from a female donor in good health, enrolled as a control in a pregnancy study. In DNA, the CDR3 is TGTGCCAGCAGTAAGGGACAGGAGACCTACAATGAGCAGTTCTTC. It codes for CASSKGQETYNEQFF.